Below, 28 T cell receptor beta chains from the same sample are listed, as sequenced in a study of control samples from healthy donors and cancer patients (dated by TCRdb to 2020 to 2021). Library preparation employed the immunoSEQ multiplex PCR assay. Sourced from immuneACCESS, this table was stored by TCRdb with only in-frame sequences that have V and J called. A share of the clones is absent; for the studies checked, an unresolved V gene accounts for under half, and the remainder has no known explanation. This sample has some 71,000 clones in its table, and roughly 89% of those were observed once. Together, the top ten hold 5% to 7% of the sample. Material for sequencing was PBMCs. Source of these receptors: a man in his 60s with colorectal cancer.

The V gene is TRBV4-1, the J gene TRBJ2-7; D call uncertain. The CDR3 consists of 16 residues. Germline loops: CDR1 MGHRA, CDR2 YSYEKL. Trimming took 1 base from V and 1 from J, leaving 14 bases between them. CDR3 in DNA: TGCGCCAGCAGCCAAGGCCCAGGAAGTAAATCCTACGAGCAGTACTTC. Protein: CASSQGPGSKSYEQYF.

The rearrangement uses TRBV5-1 and TRBJ2-3, with no clear D. The CDR3 contains 14 residues. Germline values: CDR1 SGHRS, CDR2 YFSETQ. V lost 7 bases and J 1 base, leaving 13 bases between the germline ends. CDR3 loop: CASYWTERTDTQYF. The CDR3 DNA reads as TGCGCCAGCTACTGGACGGAGCGCACAGATACGCAGTATTTT. The full variable domain, in which reference TRBV5-1 and TRBJ2-3 provide the parts outside the CDR3, is KAGVTQTPRYLIKTRGQQVTLSCSPISGHRSVSWYQQTPGQGLQFLFEYFSETQRNKGNFPGRFSGRQFSNSRSEMNVSTLELGDSALYLCASYWTERTDTQYFGPGTRLTVL.

This chain connects TRBV19 to TRBJ2-2; 8 bases fit TRBD1. Trimming at V came to 4 bases and at J to 4 bases, leaving 17 bases not matched to a gene. Germline lookup yields CDR1 LNHDA and CDR2 SQIVND (reference sequence). This CDR3 is 19 amino acids long. The CDR3 DNA sequence: TGTGCCAGTAGTACACCCTTGGGGGGCCGGACAGGGAGCACCGGGGAGCTGTTTTTT. Protein product: CASSTPLGGRTGSTGELFF. The full variable domain, its missing parts supplied by reference TRBV19 and TRBJ2-2, is DGGITQSPKYLFRKEGQNVTLSCEQNLNHDAMYWYRQDPGQGLRLIYYSQIVNDFQKGDIAEGYSVSREKKESFPLTVTSAQKNPTAFYLCASSTPLGGRTGSTGELFFGEGSRLTVL.

The chain combines TRBV10-3 with TRBJ2-1; the match to TRBD2 covers 10 bases. The trim removed 4 bases at V and 6 bases at J, leaving 6 bases unmatched. Germline CDR1 and CDR2: ENHRY and SYGVKD. The CDR3 has 15 residues. CDR3 bases: TGTGCCATCAGTGGGTTCAGCGGGGGGGGCAATGAGCAGTTCTTC. Its protein product is CAISGFSGGGNEQFF.

This clone was observed a handful of times. This chain connects TRBV30 to TRBJ1-5; 7 bases map to TRBD1. The germline V gene has CDR1 GTSNPN and CDR2 SVGIG (reference sequence). The junction had 1 base not matched to a gene; V was cut back by 0 bases and J by 5 bases. CDR3 length equals 13 residues. CDR3: CAWSVQGYQPQHF. The DNA for the CDR3 is TGTGCCTGGAGTGTACAGGGGTATCAGCCCCAGCATTTT.

This chain's CDR3 is CASSESRGGEAFF. For the CDR3, the DNA is TGTGCCAGCAGTGAAAGCCGGGGAGGTGAAGCTTTCTTT. This rearrangement joins TRBV6-1 to TRBJ1-1; D remains ambiguous. The CDR3 extends over 13 amino acids. CDR1 MNHNS and CDR2 SASEGT come from the germline V gene. The V end lost 2 bases, the J end lost 7 bases, and 11 bases lay between the germline ends.

The rearrangement uses TRBV2 and TRBJ2-4, with unresolved D. CDR1 SNHLY and CDR2 FYNNEI come from the germline V gene. CDR3 length: 13 residues. Trimming took off 6 bases at V and 16 bases at J, with 22 bases between the two ends. CDR3 coding DNA: TGTGCCAGCAGACCGACGGGCGGAGACGGTGCCTACTTC. Translating gives CASRPTGGDGAYF.

J is TRBJ2-7 and V is TRBV16; TRBD1 matches at 8 bases. CDR3 length: 14 residues. Trimming cost V 0 bases and J 6 bases; bases outside gene matches: 4. Germline V gene sequence: CDR1 KGHSY, CDR2 FQNENV. The CDR3 DNA reads as TGTGCCAGCAGCCAATCGGGCAGGGGGCGCGAGCAGTACTTC. Translating gives CASSQSGRGREQYF.

The chain has TRBV9 and TRBJ2-7; 10 bases are a match to TRBD1. The CDR3 length is 15 residues. Trimming at V came to 4 bases and at J to 6 bases, leaving 10 bases not matched to a gene. CDR1 is SGDLS and CDR2 is YYNGEE in the germline V gene. Written as DNA, the CDR3 is TGTGCCAGCAGCCCAACGACAGGGGGCTATCGCGAGCAGTACTTC. This encodes CASSPTTGGYREQYF.

This sequence joins TRBV5-1 and TRBJ2-5; 7 bases fit TRBD1. This CDR3 is built from 14 residues. Germline-derived CDR1 and CDR2 are SGHRS and YFSETQ. The V segment lost 7 bases and the J segment 2 bases; nucleotides outside the gene matches: 8. The CDR3 sequence: CASGPGQSQETQYF. The CDR3 DNA reads TGCGCCAGCGGACCGGGACAGAGTCAAGAGACCCAGTACTTC.

The V gene is TRBV7-6, the J gene TRBJ2-6; no definite D call. The CDR3 spans 16 residues. Germline V gives CDR1 SGHVS, CDR2 FNYEAQ. With 2 bases removed from V and 0 bases from J, the gap between germline ends came to 8 bases. The CDR3 region is CASSLLGSSGANVLTF. CDR3 DNA: TGTGCCAGCAGCTTACTGGGGTCCTCTGGGGCCAACGTCCTGACTTTC.

V is TRBV29-1 and J is TRBJ1-6; TRBD1 aligns across 8 bases. Germline trimming cut 7 bases from V and 7 bases from J; bases unmatched to any gene: 9. The V gene's germline CDR1 is SQVTM and CDR2 ANQGSEA. The CDR3 extends over 14 amino acids. The CDR3 DNA follows: TGCAGCGCCCTACAGACAGGGGAAAATTCACCCCTCCACTTT. Encoded protein: CSALQTGENSPLHF. The full variable domain, with the rest looked up from reference TRBV29-1 and TRBJ1-6, is SAVISQKPSRDICQRGTSLTIQCQVDSQVTMMFWYRQQPGQSLTLIATANQGSEATYESGFVIDKFPISRPNLTFSTLTVSNMSPEDSSIYLCSALQTGENSPLHFGNGTRLTVT.

The chain couples TRBV6-1 to TRBJ2-7; no firm D call. The V gene's germline CDR1 is MNHNS and CDR2 SASEGT. The CDR3 is 15 residues long. V was cut by 1 base and J by 0 bases, with 10 bases left in between. The CDR3 DNA reads TGTGCCAGCAGTGAAGAATGGGTGAGCTCCTACGAGCAGTACTTC. Protein product: CASSEEWVSSYEQYF.

The chain uses TRBV2 and TRBJ1-6; D is unclear. CDR3 length: 13 residues. Trimming left V 2 bases short and J 8 bases short, with 7 bases between. Germline CDR1 is SNHLY and CDR2 is FYNNEI. CDR3 bases: TGTGCCAGCAGTGAATCCCCAGATTCACCCCTCCACTTT. Its translation is CASSESPDSPLHF. Full variable domain (missing parts from reference TRBV2 and TRBJ1-6): EPEVTQTPSHQVTQMGQEVILRCVPISNHLYFYWYRQILGQKVEFLVSFYNNEISEKSEIFDDQFSVERPDGSNFTLKIRSTKLEDSAMYFCASSESPDSPLHFGNGTRLTVT.

The table lists this clone with a count of one. This chain uses TRBV24-1 with TRBJ2-7, with a tentative D call TRBD1 (7 bases). V lost 5 bases, J lost 4 bases, and 11 bases lay in between. The germline V gene encodes CDR1 KGHDR and CDR2 SFDVKD. CDR3 length: 13 amino acids. CDR3 nucleotide sequence: TGTGCCACCAGTGCAGGGGGAGGTTACGAGCAGTACTTC. Its translation: CATSAGGGYEQYF.

This clone was seen just once. The gene calls are TRBV5-1 and TRBJ2-3, with 7 bases that match TRBD2. Germline-derived CDR1 and CDR2 are SGHRS and YFSETQ. V was clipped by 1 base and J by 4 bases; unmatched bases: 6. CDR3 length: 15 amino acids. As DNA, the CDR3 is TGCGCCAGCAGCTTGTGGGCGGGGGACCCAGATACGCAGTATTTT. Translation: CASSLWAGDPDTQYF.

The J gene is TRBJ1-5, the V gene TRBV5-8; possible D gene TRBD1, 6 bases. This CDR3 has 16 amino acids. From germline, CDR1 is SGHTS and CDR2 YDEGEE. With 1 base removed from V and 7 bases from J, the gap between germline ends came to 18 bases. In DNA form, the CDR3 reads TGTGCCAGCAGCTTGCTGGGGGCAATACCAAGCCAGCCCCAGCATTTT. Its protein product is CASSLLGAIPSQPQHF.

The chain carries TRBV6-5 and TRBJ2-5, with 8 bases identical to TRBD1. CDR3 length equals 16 residues. CDR1 and CDR2 from the germline V gene are MNHEY and SVGAGI. V dropped 1 base and J dropped 0; count of bases not matched to a gene: 4. CDR3 amino acids: CASSYWGQANQETQYF. The DNA for the CDR3 is TGTGCCAGCAGTTACTGGGGACAGGCCAACCAAGAGACCCAGTACTTC.

This chain joins TRBV18 and TRBJ1-3, with D possibly being TRBD1 (6 bases). CDR3 size: 16 residues. The ends were cut back, 3 bases at V and 3 bases at J, with 15 bases in the middle. Looked up from germline, CDR1 is KGHSH and CDR2 is LQKENI. CDR3 in DNA: TGTGCCAGCTCACCCTTAAGGGGGATGGATGGAAACACCATATATTTT. It codes for CASSPLRGMDGNTIYF.

V usage is TRBV7-9 and J usage is TRBJ2-1, with D tentatively TRBD1 (6 bases). CDR1 is SEHNR and CDR2 is FQNEAQ in the germline V gene (reference sequence). The CDR3 spans 13 residues. V was pared by 5 bases and J by 10 bases, with 15 bases between. The CDR3 sequence is CASSPTRTGEQFF. DNA for the CDR3: TGTGCCAGCAGCCCGACCCGAACAGGGGAGCAGTTCTTC. Full variable domain (outside the CDR3, taken from reference TRBV7-9 and TRBJ2-1): DTGVSQNPRHKITKRGQNVTFRCDPISEHNRLYWYRQTLGQGPEFLTYFQNEAQLEKSRLLSDRFSAERPKGSFSTLEIQRTEQGDSAMYLCASSPTRTGEQFFGPGTRLTVL.

V usage is TRBV19 and J usage is TRBJ1-4; no definite D call. CDR3 length equals 16 residues. Germline V gene sequence: CDR1 LNHDA, CDR2 SQIVND (reference sequence). The V and J ends lost 3 bases and 5 bases respectively, with 16 bases between them. CDR3 sequence: CASSIARPNINEKLFF. In DNA form, the CDR3 reads TGTGCCAGTAGTATTGCCAGGCCTAACATCAATGAAAAACTGTTTTTT.

The chain uses TRBV6-1 and TRBJ1-5; D unresolved. Looked up from germline, CDR1 is MNHNS and CDR2 is SASEGT. The V end lost 0 bases, the J end lost 11 bases, and 8 bases lay between the germline ends. The CDR3 spans 12 residues. CDR3 in amino acids: CASSEARLSQHF. CDR3 nucleotide sequence: TGTGCCAGCAGTGAAGCGCGTTTGTCCCAGCATTTT.

The chain employs TRBV2 and TRBJ2-4; D ambiguous. There are 15 residues in the CDR3. The germline V gene encodes CDR1 SNHLY and CDR2 FYNNEI. Trimming shortened V by 2 bases and J by 9 bases, and 17 bases separated the two germline ends. DNA for the CDR3: TGTGCCAGCAGTGAATCCGACGGAGACAATAGCATTCAGTACTTC. It translates to CASSESDGDNSIQYF.

The chain recombines TRBV7-8 with TRBJ1-1; the D is unclear. This CDR3 has 13 residues. Trimming removed 1 base from V and 3 bases from J, with 6 bases in between. CDR1 and CDR2 from the germline V gene are SGHVS and FQNEAQ. The CDR3 DNA reads TGTGCCAGCAGCTTAGTTTTGGACACTGAAGCTTTCTTT. Translating it yields CASSLVLDTEAFF.

The sample holds one count of this clone. The chain couples TRBV10-3 to TRBJ2-7, with D maybe TRBD1 (6 bases). The CDR3 sequence is 10 residues long. Trimming took 10 bases from V and 7 from J, leaving 11 bases between them. Germline V gives CDR1 ENHRY, CDR2 SYGVKD. The CDR3 spells CASGTGEQYF. DNA for the CDR3: TGTGCCAGCGGAACAGGGGAGCAGTACTTC.

This chain connects TRBV4-1 to TRBJ2-5; 14 bases fit TRBD2. CDR1 is MGHRA, CDR2 YSYEKL, per germline. CDR3 length: 16 amino acids. Trimming removed 4 bases from V and 6 bases from J; junction bases left unmatched: 7. In DNA form, the CDR3 reads TGCGCCAGCAGCCCCAGACTAGCGGGGGGGCCGCAGACCCAGTACTTC. It specifies CASSPRLAGGPQTQYF.

The genes are TRBV6-5 and TRBJ2-2; possibly TRBD2 for D (6 bases). There are 14 residues in the CDR3. With 2 bases removed from V and 5 bases from J, the gap between germline ends came to 9 bases. Germline CDR1 is MNHEY and CDR2 is SVGAGI. This chain's CDR3 is CASSYAAGTGELFF. The DNA for the CDR3 is TGTGCCAGCAGTTACGCCGCGGGAACCGGGGAGCTGTTTTTT.

This chain links TRBV12-3 or TRBV12-4 with TRBJ2-7, with no clear D. Trimming pared 7 bases from V and 4 bases from J, leaving 11 bases between. The CDR3 runs 12 residues. This CDR3 reads CASKSLGYEQYF. CDR3 bases: TGTGCCAGCAAATCGTTGGGGTACGAGCAGTACTTC.